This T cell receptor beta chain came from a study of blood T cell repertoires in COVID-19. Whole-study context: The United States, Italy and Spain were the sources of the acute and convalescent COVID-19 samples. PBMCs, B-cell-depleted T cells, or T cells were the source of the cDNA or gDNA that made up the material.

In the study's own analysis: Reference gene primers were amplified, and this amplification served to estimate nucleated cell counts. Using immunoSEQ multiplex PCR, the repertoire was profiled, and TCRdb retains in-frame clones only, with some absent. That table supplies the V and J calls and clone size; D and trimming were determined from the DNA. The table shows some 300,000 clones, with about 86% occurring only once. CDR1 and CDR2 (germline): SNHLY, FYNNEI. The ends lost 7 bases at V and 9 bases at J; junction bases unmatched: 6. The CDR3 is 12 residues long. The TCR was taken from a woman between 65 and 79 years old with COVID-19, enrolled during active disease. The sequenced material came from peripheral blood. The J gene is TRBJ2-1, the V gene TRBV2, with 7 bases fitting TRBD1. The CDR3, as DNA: TGTGCCAGCAAAGACAGGGATTTTGAGCAGTTCTTC. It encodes CASKDRDFEQFF. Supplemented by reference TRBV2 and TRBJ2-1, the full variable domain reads EPEVTQTPSHQVTQMGQEVILRCVPISNHLYFYWYRQILGQKVEFLVSFYNNEISEKSEIFDDQFSVERPDGSNFTLKIRSTKLEDSAMYFCASKDRDFEQFFGPGTRLTVL.